The 32 T cell receptor beta chains given below trace back to one sample, sequenced in a study of blood T cell repertoires in COVID-19. The repertoire was sequenced with immunoSEQ multiplex PCR; TCRdb's copy has only in-frame clones and lacks some. Altogether 55,000 to 80,000 clones are present, 85% to 90% being singletons, with the ten largest covering 1% to 1.5%. Sequences were obtained from peripheral blood. All receptors come from a woman aged 60-70 years with acute or convalescent COVID-19.

V usage is TRBV6-1 and J usage is TRBJ2-3, with D uncertain. Trimming took 3 bases from V and 8 from J, leaving 12 bases between them. The CDR3 runs to 13 residues. The germline V gene encodes CDR1 MNHNS and CDR2 SASEGT. The CDR3 DNA sequence: TGTGCCAGCAGTGACCCCCTACCTCCTACGCAGTATTTT. It codes for CASSDPLPPTQYF.

The chain has TRBV2 and TRBJ2-1; 10 bases align to TRBD2. V gave up 7 bases and J gave up 15 bases; unmatched junction bases: 15. Germline CDR1 SNHLY, CDR2 FYNNEI. The CDR3 spans 14 residues. The CDR3 loop reads CASTGQREGPRWFF. DNA of the CDR3: TGTGCCAGCACGGGGCAGCGGGAGGGCCCAAGGTGGTTCTTC.

The V gene is TRBV5-4, the J gene TRBJ1-2; 7 bases line up with TRBD1. Unmatched junction bases numbered 5, after V lost 1 base and J lost 5 bases. The CDR3 spans 14 residues. Germline V lookup: CDR1 SGHNT, CDR2 YYREEE (reference sequence). The CDR3 DNA reads TGTGCCAGCAGCTTGATAACAGGGGATTATGGCTACACCTTC. As protein: CASSLITGDYGYTF.

The chain employs TRBV6-1 and TRBJ2-7, with TRBD1 identical over 8 bases. Germline V CDR1 and CDR2: MNHNS, SASEGT. There are 14 residues in the CDR3. V shed 5 bases, J shed 2 bases, and the junction held 5 bases outside the gene matches. In DNA form, the CDR3 reads TGTGCCAGCAGTTTCTCGACAGGGGCCTACGAGCAGTACGTC. It yields the protein CASSFSTGAYEQYV.

This chain connects TRBV30 to TRBJ2-1, with 8 bases fitting TRBD1. The trim removed 4 bases at V and 8 bases at J, leaving 10 bases unmatched. The CDR3 length is 14 residues. From germline, CDR1 is GTSNPN and CDR2 SVGIG (reference sequence). CDR3 in amino acids: CAWNRGEAWDEQFF. The CDR3 DNA reads TGTGCCTGGAACAGGGGGGAGGCTTGGGATGAGCAGTTCTTC.

The chain couples TRBV5-8 to TRBJ2-3, with D possibly being TRBD2 (6 bases). The germline V and J ends were trimmed by 4 bases and 0 bases, with 12 bases remaining between them. The CDR3 extends over 15 amino acids. Germline V gene lookup returns CDR1 SGHTS and CDR2 YDEGEE. DNA of the CDR3: TGTGCCAGCAGCCGGACGGGAGCTAGCACAGATACGCAGTATTTT. Protein product: CASSRTGASTDTQYF.

V is TRBV5-1 and J is TRBJ1-1, with 9 bases lining up with TRBD1. The CDR3 runs to 13 residues. Germline values: CDR1 SGHRS, CDR2 YFSETQ. The V segment lost 4 bases and the J segment 6 bases; nucleotides outside the gene matches: 4. The chain's CDR3 is CASSRTGEAEAFF. For the CDR3, the DNA is TGCGCCAGCAGCAGGACAGGGGAGGCTGAAGCTTTCTTT.

The chain is built from TRBV20-1 and TRBJ1-1; no clear D. The CDR3 is 13 amino acids. Between the trimmed V and J ends, which lost 3 bases and 4 bases, there was a span of 12 bases. CDR1 and CDR2 from the germline V gene are DFQATT and SNEGSKA (reference sequence). The CDR3 spells CSASLTPGTEAFF. CDR3 in DNA: TGCAGTGCTAGTCTCACCCCGGGCACTGAAGCTTTCTTT.

J is TRBJ2-7 and V is TRBV6-5; 8 bases line up with TRBD2. V trimming: 5 bases; J trimming: 6 bases; junction bases outside the gene matches: 12. Germline V gene lookup returns CDR1 MNHEY and CDR2 SVGAGI. The CDR3 loop spans 15 amino acids. The CDR3 spells CASSTRAGGTSEQYV. In nucleotides, the CDR3 is TGTGCCAGCAGTACAAGGGCGGGAGGAACCAGCGAGCAGTACGTC.

As for this clone: This sample includes further DNA sequences coding for the same CDR3. The CDR3 loop is CASSPRQATDTQYF. CDR3 DNA sequence: TGTGCCAGCTCCCCCCGACAGGCCACAGATACGCAGTATTTT. This chain joins TRBV18 and TRBJ2-3, with D possibly being TRBD1 (6 bases). Between the trimmed V and J ends, which lost 6 bases and 2 bases, there was a span of 12 bases. Germline lookup yields CDR1 KGHSH and CDR2 LQKENI. The CDR3 is 14 residues long.

The V call is TRBV4-1, the J call TRBJ1-2, with a weak D call TRBD1 (6 bases). The CDR3 runs 16 residues. CDR1 is MGHRA and CDR2 is YSYEKL in the germline V gene. V shed 1 base and J shed 6 bases, with 18 bases lying between them. DNA of the CDR3: TGCGCCAGCAGCCAAGGGACAGTTCCCATTCGAGATGGCTACACCTTC. It is translated as CASSQGTVPIRDGYTF.

CDR3 sequence: CASSFGGAGQETQYF. CDR3 DNA: TGTGCCAGCAGCTTTGGGGGGGCCGGCCAAGAGACCCAGTACTTC. The gene calls are TRBV5-4 and TRBJ2-5; D may be TRBD2 (7 bases). Germline CDR1 reads SGHNT; CDR2 reads YYREEE (reference sequence). The CDR3 spans 15 residues. Trimming took off 2 bases at V and 1 base at J, with 12 bases between the two ends.

The rearrangement uses TRBV5-1 and TRBJ1-1; D may be TRBD1 (5 bases). The V gene's germline CDR1 is SGHRS and CDR2 YFSETQ. This CDR3 has 14 amino acids. Trimming removed 1 base from V and 7 bases from J, with 14 bases in between. The CDR3: CASSLLAGQGEAFF. The CDR3 DNA sequence: TGCGCCAGCAGCTTGCTCGCGGGGCAAGGTGAAGCTTTCTTT.

V gene TRBV14 combines with J gene TRBJ2-5, with a tentative D call TRBD2 (6 bases). Per the germline V gene, CDR1 is SGHDN and CDR2 is FVKESK. The CDR3 spans 14 residues. Trimming took 1 base from V and 7 from J, leaving 13 bases between them. The CDR3 DNA sequence: TGTGCCAGCAGCCAAGCCCCGAGCGGGCGGACCCAGTACTTC. The encoded protein is CASSQAPSGRTQYF.

There are a few counts of this clone. DNA of the CDR3: TGCGCCAGCAGCTTGGAGATCAAGACAGGAGGCTACACCTTC. Its protein is CASSLEIKTGGYTF. The chain carries TRBV5-1 and TRBJ1-2, with D possibly matching TRBD1 (6 bases). The V end was cut by 0 bases, the J end by 8 bases, with 14 bases between. The CDR3 is 14 residues long. CDR1 is SGHRS and CDR2 is YFSETQ in the germline V gene. Combining the CDR3 with reference TRBV5-1 and TRBJ1-2 gives the whole variable domain KAGVTQTPRYLIKTRGQQVTLSCSPISGHRSVSWYQQTPGQGLQFLFEYFSETQRNKGNFPGRFSGRQFSNSRSEMNVSTLELGDSALYLCASSLEIKTGGYTFGSGTRLTVV.

The chain has TRBV13 and TRBJ2-2, with D unclear. This CDR3 comprises 15 residues. Per the germline V gene, CDR1 is PRHDT and CDR2 is FYEKMQ (reference sequence). Trimming removed 1 base from V and 3 bases from J, with 9 bases in between. CDR3 bases: TGTGCCAGCAGCTTAGTAGCAGAGCACACCGGGGAGCTGTTTTTT. It specifies CASSLVAEHTGELFF. Filled out from reference TRBV13 and TRBJ2-2, the complete variable domain reads AAGVIQSPRHLIKEKRETATLKCYPIPRHDTVYWYQQGPGQDPQFLISFYEKMQSDKGSIPDRFSAQQFSDYHSELNMSSLELGDSALYFCASSLVAEHTGELFFGEGSRLTVL.

The chain joins TRBV28 to TRBJ1-4, with 7 bases fitting TRBD1. The CDR3 totals 14 residues. Unmatched junction bases numbered 4, after V lost 5 bases and J lost 4 bases. Per the germline V gene, CDR1 is MDHEN and CDR2 is SYDVKM. The chain's CDR3 is CASSADRINEKLFF. The DNA for the CDR3 is TGTGCCAGCAGTGCGGACAGGATTAATGAAAAACTGTTTTTT.

The CDR3 region has the DNA TGCGCCAGCAGCCAAGAGGTTACCCCTAGCGGGAGAAACAATGAGCAGTTCTTC. Its translation is CASSQEVTPSGRNNEQFF. The rearrangement uses TRBV4-3 and TRBJ2-1, with 10 positions matching TRBD2. Germline loops: CDR1 LGHNA, CDR2 YSLEER. Trimming took 0 bases from V and 5 from J; bases not matched to a gene: 10. CDR3 size: 18 residues.

The genes are TRBV5-1 and TRBJ1-2, with a tentative D call TRBD1 (5 bases). Trimming took off 4 bases at V and 0 bases at J, with 25 bases between the two ends. The CDR3 sequence is 19 residues long. CDR1 SGHRS and CDR2 YFSETQ come from the germline V gene. This chain's CDR3 is CASSRVPIPGPGANYGYTF. Written as DNA, the CDR3 is TGCGCCAGCAGCCGCGTCCCCATTCCGGGGCCGGGGGCTAACTATGGCTACACCTTC.

This clone was counted once. V usage is TRBV6-5 and J usage is TRBJ2-5, with TRBD2 matching 8 bases. Trimming cost V 7 bases and J 5 bases; bases outside gene matches: 6. Germline CDR1 and CDR2: MNHEY and SVGAGI. CDR3 length: 13 residues. CDR3 in DNA: TGTGCCAGCACATCGGGGACTAGGGAGACCCAGTACTTC. Its translation: CASTSGTRETQYF.

The CDR3: CASSLYPGGIGELFF. CDR3 nucleotide sequence: TGTGCCAGCAGCTTATATCCAGGGGGCATCGGGGAGCTGTTTTTT. V is TRBV7-2 and J is TRBJ2-2; 8 bases are shared with TRBD1. CDR1 and CDR2 (germline): SGHTA, FQGNSA. V lost 2 bases, J lost 7 bases, and 6 bases stayed unmatched. CDR3 length: 15 residues.

The chain employs TRBV16 and TRBJ1-4; TRBD1 might be the D (5 bases). CDR3 length equals 13 residues. Trimming left V 2 bases short and J 4 bases short, with 5 bases between. Germline-derived CDR1 and CDR2 are KGHSY and FQNENV. The CDR3 DNA follows: TGTGCCAGCAGCCAACAGGGTAATGAAAAACTGTTTTTT. It yields the protein CASSQQGNEKLFF.

The genes are TRBV5-1 and TRBJ1-1; 8 bases agree with TRBD1. CDR3 length: 15 amino acids. Trimming at V came to 1 base and at J to 0 bases, leaving 2 bases not matched to a gene. CDR1 is SGHRS, CDR2 YFSETQ, per germline. The CDR3 nucleotides read TGCGCCAGCAGCTTGTTGACAGGGGTGAACACTGAAGCTTTCTTT. Protein sequence: CASSLLTGVNTEAFF.

The J gene is TRBJ2-1, the V gene TRBV11-2; D gene uncertain. Germline loops: CDR1 SGHAT, CDR2 FQNNGV. The CDR3 loop spans 12 amino acids. V gave up 0 bases and J gave up 6 bases, with 3 bases separating them. CDR3 loop: CASSLDGNEQFF. Written as DNA, the CDR3 is TGTGCCAGCAGCTTAGACGGCAATGAGCAGTTCTTC. Looking up the rest from reference TRBV11-2 and TRBJ2-1 gives the full variable domain: EAGVAQSPRYKIIEKRQSVAFWCNPISGHATLYWYQQILGQGPKLLIQFQNNGVVDDSQLPKDRFSAERLKGVDSTLKIQPAKLEDSAVYLCASSLDGNEQFFGPGTRLTVL.

The chain carries TRBV5-1 and TRBJ1-6; perhaps TRBD1 as D (6 bases). The CDR3 totals 14 residues. Germline-derived CDR1 and CDR2 are SGHRS and YFSETQ. V lost 2 bases to trimming and J lost 6 bases, with 9 bases between them. CDR3 region: CASSFGQLNSPLHF. CDR3 DNA sequence: TGCGCCAGCAGCTTTGGACAGCTTAATTCACCCCTCCACTTT.

The V and J genes are TRBV6-5 and TRBJ1-5; D unclear. This CDR3 is built from 15 residues. Germline V CDR1 and CDR2: MNHEY, SVGAGI. Trimming cost V 5 bases and J 1 base, with 12 bases left between them. CDR3 sequence (DNA): TGTGCCAGCAGTACCGGAGCCGTGAGCAATCAGCCCCAGCATTTT. Residues: CASSTGAVSNQPQHF.

The chain has TRBV9 and TRBJ1-6; 8 positions agree with TRBD1. Germline CDR1 is SGDLS and CDR2 is YYNGEE. J was trimmed by 14 bases and V by 0 bases; bases with no gene match: 1. The CDR3 contains 12 residues. The CDR3 region has the DNA TGTGCCAGCAGCGTAGCAGGGGGCACCCTCCACTTT. Protein sequence: CASSVAGGTLHF.

The V and J genes are TRBV12-5 and TRBJ2-3; D perhaps matches TRBD1 (6 bases). The CDR3 totals 15 residues. Germline CDR1 LGHNT, CDR2 FRNRAP. V lost 7 bases and J lost 5, with 19 bases in between. DNA of the CDR3: TGTGCTAGTGATACGGTGGCAGGGGCTTTAGATACGCAGTATTTT. Protein: CASDTVAGALDTQYF. Based on the CDR3 plus reference TRBV12-5 and TRBJ2-3, the full variable domain is DARVTQTPRHKVTEMGQEVTMRCQPILGHNTVFWYRQTMMQGLELLAYFRNRAPLDDSGMPKDRFSAEMPDATLATLKIQPSEPRDSAVYFCASDTVAGALDTQYFGPGTRLTVL.

J is TRBJ2-7 and V is TRBV28; D is possibly TRBD1 (6 bases). This CDR3 contains 13 residues. CDR1 is MDHEN, CDR2 SYDVKM, per germline. V was trimmed by 5 bases and J by 0 bases, leaving 8 bases between them. The CDR3, as DNA: TGTGCCAGCAGTCCGGACAGCTCCTACGAGCAGTACGTC. Amino acids: CASSPDSSYEQYV.

V and J are TRBV6-1 and TRBJ1-5; TRBD1 matches 9 bases. V shed 2 bases, J shed 2 bases, and the junction held 1 base outside the gene matches. CDR1 and CDR2 from the germline V gene are MNHNS and SASEGT. The CDR3 runs 15 residues. CDR3 residues: CASSENRGRNQPQHF. CDR3 DNA: TGTGCCAGCAGTGAAAACAGGGGGCGCAATCAGCCCCAGCATTTT.

The CDR3 DNA is TGTGCCAGCAGTTTAACAGGGGGTTTCAATCAGCCCCAGCATTTT. This translates into CASSLTGGFNQPQHF. The chain couples TRBV28 to TRBJ1-5; 8 bases are a match to TRBD1. CDR3 length: 15 residues. CDR1 MDHEN and CDR2 SYDVKM come from the germline V gene. Trimming at V came to 2 bases and at J to 3 bases, leaving 3 bases not matched to a gene.

On this clone itself: Other nucleotide sequences from this sample produce the same CDR3. The chain links TRBV4-1 to TRBJ2-5, with D maybe TRBD2 (7 bases). Per the germline V gene, CDR1 is MGHRA and CDR2 is YSYEKL. V was trimmed by 4 bases and J by 2 bases, leaving 14 bases between them. This CDR3 is 15 amino acids long. Written as DNA, the CDR3 is TGCGCCAGCAGCCGGGGAGGGGGGGTTCAAGAGACCCAGTACTTC. The encoded protein is CASSRGGGVQETQYF.